The entry below gives a single TCR beta chain sequence along with its context. Germline-derived CDR1 and CDR2 are MNHNS and SASEGT. Trimming shortened V by 3 bases and J by 6 bases, and 9 bases separated the two germline ends. CDR3 size: 13 residues. These data originate in a study of technical replicates of blood from a handful of donors. TCRdb's table, derived via immunoSEQ multiplex PCR, lists solely in-frame clones and lacks some. The repertoire consists of around 100,000 clones, with about 95% occurring once and the leading ten covering roughly 0.35%. The specimen was T cells isolated from PBMCs. This rearrangement joins TRBV6-1 to TRBJ1-5; a possible D gene is TRBD1 (5 bases). The source is a human donor in good health. CDR3 protein: CASSDFGAQPQHF. As DNA, the CDR3 is TGTGCCAGCAGTGATTTTGGGGCTCAGCCCCAGCATTTT.